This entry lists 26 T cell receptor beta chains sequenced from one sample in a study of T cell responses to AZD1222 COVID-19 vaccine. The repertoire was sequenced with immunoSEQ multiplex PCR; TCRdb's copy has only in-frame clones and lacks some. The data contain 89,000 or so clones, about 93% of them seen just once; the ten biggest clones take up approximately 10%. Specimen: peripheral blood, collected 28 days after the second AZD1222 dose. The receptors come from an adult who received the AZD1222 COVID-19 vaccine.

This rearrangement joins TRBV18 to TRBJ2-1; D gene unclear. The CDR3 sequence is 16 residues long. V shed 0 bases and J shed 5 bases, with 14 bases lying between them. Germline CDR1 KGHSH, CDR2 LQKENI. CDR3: CASSPPNLAANNEQFF. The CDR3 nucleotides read TGTGCCAGCTCACCACCGAACTTAGCAGCCAACAATGAGCAGTTCTTC.

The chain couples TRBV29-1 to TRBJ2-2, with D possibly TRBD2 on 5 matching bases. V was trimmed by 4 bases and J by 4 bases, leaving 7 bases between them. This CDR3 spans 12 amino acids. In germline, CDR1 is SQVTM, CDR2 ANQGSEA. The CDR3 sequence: CSVAGFTGELFF. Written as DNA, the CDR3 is TGCAGCGTTGCGGGGTTCACCGGGGAGCTGTTTTTT.

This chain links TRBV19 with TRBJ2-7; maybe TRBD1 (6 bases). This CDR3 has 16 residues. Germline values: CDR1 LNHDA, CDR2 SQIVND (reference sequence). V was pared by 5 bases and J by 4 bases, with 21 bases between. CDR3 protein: CASSLGYRVGLYEQYF. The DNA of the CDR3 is TGTGCCAGTAGTCTGGGGTACAGGGTAGGGTTGTACGAGCAGTACTTC.

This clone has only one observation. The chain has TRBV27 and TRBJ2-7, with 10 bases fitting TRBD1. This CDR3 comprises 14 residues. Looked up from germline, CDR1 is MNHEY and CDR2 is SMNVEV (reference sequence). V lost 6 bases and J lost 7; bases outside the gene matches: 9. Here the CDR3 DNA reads TGTGCCAGCAGGACAGACAGGGGGCTAGGGGAGCAGTACTTC. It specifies CASRTDRGLGEQYF.

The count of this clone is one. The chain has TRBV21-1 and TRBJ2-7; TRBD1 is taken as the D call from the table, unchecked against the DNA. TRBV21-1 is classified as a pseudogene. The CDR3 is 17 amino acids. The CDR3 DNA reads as TGTGCCAGCAGCAAAGACGGGAATACAGGGTTTGACTACGAGCAGTACTTC. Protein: CASSKDGNTGFDYEQYF.

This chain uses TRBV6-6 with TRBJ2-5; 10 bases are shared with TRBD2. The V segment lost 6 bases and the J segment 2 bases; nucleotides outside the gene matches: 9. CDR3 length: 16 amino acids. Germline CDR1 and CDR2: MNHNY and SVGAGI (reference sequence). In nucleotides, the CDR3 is TGTGCCAGCAGCAACTCTGCGACTAGCGGGCAAGAGACCCAGTACTTC. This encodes CASSNSATSGQETQYF.

Here the CDR3 DNA reads TGCGCCAGCAGCTTGAAGACAGGGGACTATGGCTACACCTTC. Amino acid sequence: CASSLKTGDYGYTF. This sequence joins TRBV5-1 and TRBJ1-2, with 8 bases aligning to TRBD1. The CDR3 is 14 amino acids. CDR1 SGHRS and CDR2 YFSETQ come from the germline V gene. V was clipped by 1 base and J by 3 bases; unmatched bases: 2.

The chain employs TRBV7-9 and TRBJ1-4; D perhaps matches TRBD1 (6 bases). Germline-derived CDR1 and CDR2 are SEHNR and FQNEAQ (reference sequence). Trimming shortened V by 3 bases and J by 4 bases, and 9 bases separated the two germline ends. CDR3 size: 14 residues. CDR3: CASSFGTSNEKLFF. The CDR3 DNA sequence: TGTGCCAGCAGCTTCGGGACAAGTAATGAAAAACTGTTTTTT. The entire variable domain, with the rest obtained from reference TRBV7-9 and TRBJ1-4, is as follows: DTGVSQNPRHKITKRGQNVTFRCDPISEHNRLYWYRQTLGQGPEFLTYFQNEAQLEKSRLLSDRFSAERPKGSFSTLEIQRTEQGDSAMYLCASSFGTSNEKLFFGSGTQLSVL.

CDR3 residues: CASSLVVEAFF. The CDR3, as DNA: TGTGCCAGCAGCTTAGTGGTTGAAGCTTTCTTT. The gene calls are TRBV11-2 and TRBJ1-1, with D unclear. Between the trimmed V and J ends, which lost 1 base and 7 bases, there was a span of 4 bases. The CDR3 totals 11 residues. Germline loops: CDR1 SGHAT, CDR2 FQNNGV.

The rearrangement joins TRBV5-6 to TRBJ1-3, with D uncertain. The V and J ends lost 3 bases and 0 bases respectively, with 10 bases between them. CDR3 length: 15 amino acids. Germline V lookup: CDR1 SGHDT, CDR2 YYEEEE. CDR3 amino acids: CASSYWIGSGNTIYF. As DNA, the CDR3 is TGTGCCAGCAGCTACTGGATAGGCTCTGGAAACACCATATATTTT.

The CDR3 spells CASNRQALNQPQHF. In DNA form, the CDR3 reads TGTGCCAGTAACCGACAGGCCCTTAATCAGCCCCAGCATTTT. The chain couples TRBV19 to TRBJ1-5; the D gene is possibly TRBD1 (6 bases). CDR3 length equals 14 residues. Trimming stripped 7 bases from V and 4 bases from J, with 14 bases between. Looked up from germline, CDR1 is LNHDA and CDR2 is SQIVND (reference sequence).

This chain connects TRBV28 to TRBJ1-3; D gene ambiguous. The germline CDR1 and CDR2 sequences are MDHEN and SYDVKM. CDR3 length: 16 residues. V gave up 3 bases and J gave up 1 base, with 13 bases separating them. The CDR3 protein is CASSFLGDISGNTIYF. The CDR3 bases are TGTGCCAGCAGTTTCCTCGGAGACATATCTGGAAACACCATATATTTT.

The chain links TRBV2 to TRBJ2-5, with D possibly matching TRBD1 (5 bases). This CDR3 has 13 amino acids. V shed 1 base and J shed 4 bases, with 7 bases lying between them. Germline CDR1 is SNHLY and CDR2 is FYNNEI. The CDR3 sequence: CASSEDQGETQYF. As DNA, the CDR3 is TGTGCCAGCAGTGAAGACCAGGGAGAGACCCAGTACTTC.

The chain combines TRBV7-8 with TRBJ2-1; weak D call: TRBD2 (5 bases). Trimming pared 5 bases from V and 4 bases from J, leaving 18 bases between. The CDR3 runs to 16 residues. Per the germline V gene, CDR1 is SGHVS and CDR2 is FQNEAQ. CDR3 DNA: TGTGCCAGCAGCCTCAAGTTCCCCTCGGGGTACAATGAGCAGTTCTTC. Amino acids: CASSLKFPSGYNEQFF.

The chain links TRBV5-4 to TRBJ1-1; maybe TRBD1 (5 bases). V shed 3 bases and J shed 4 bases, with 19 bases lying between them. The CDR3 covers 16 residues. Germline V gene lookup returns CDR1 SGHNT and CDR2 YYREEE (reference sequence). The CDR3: CASSSPPRGRGTEAFF. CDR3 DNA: TGTGCCAGCAGCTCCCCCCCTCGGGGACGGGGCACTGAAGCTTTCTTT.

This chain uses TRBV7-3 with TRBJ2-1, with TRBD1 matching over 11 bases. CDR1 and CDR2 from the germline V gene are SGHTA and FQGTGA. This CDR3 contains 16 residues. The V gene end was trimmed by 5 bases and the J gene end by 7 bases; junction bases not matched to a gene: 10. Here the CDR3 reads CASSPLGQGARNEQFF. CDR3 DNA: TGTGCCAGCAGCCCCCTCGGACAGGGGGCGCGGAATGAGCAGTTCTTC.

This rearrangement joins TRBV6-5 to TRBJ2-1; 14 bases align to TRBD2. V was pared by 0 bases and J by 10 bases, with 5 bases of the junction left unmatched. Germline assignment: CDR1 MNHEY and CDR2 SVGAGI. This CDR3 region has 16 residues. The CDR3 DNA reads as TGTGCCAGCAGTTACTCGCGGACTAGCGGGGGGAGGGAGCAGTTCTTC. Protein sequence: CASSYSRTSGGREQFF.

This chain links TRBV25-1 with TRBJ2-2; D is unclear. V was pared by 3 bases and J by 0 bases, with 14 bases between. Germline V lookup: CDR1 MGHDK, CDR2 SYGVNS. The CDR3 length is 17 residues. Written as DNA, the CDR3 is TGTGCCAGCAGTGACCTACACCGGACGACGAACACCGGGGAGCTGTTTTTT. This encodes CASSDLHRTTNTGELFF.

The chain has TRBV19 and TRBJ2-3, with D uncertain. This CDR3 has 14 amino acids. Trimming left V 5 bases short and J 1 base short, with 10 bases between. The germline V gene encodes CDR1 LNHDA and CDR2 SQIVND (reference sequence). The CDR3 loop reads CASSAGSGTDTQYF. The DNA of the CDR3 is TGTGCCAGTAGTGCCGGGTCTGGCACAGATACGCAGTATTTT.

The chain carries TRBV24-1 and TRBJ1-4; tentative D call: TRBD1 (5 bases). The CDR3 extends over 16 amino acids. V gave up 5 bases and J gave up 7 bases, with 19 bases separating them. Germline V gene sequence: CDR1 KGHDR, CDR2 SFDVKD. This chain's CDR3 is CATSASGPGLSEKLFF. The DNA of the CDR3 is TGTGCCACCAGTGCGTCGGGCCCAGGGTTGAGTGAAAAACTGTTTTTT.

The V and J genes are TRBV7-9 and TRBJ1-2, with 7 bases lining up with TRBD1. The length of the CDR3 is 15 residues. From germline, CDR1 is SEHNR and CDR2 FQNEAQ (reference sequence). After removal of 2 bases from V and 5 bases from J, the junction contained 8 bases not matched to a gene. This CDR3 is CASSLRQGGGYGYTF. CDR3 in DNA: TGTGCCAGCAGCTTAAGACAGGGAGGAGGTTATGGCTACACCTTC.

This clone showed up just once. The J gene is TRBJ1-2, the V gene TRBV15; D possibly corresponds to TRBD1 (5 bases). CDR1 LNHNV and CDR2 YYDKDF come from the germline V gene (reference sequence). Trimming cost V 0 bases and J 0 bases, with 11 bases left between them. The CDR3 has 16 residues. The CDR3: CATSREGVTTNYGYTF. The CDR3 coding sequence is TGTGCCACCAGCAGAGAGGGGGTTACAACTAACTATGGCTACACCTTC.

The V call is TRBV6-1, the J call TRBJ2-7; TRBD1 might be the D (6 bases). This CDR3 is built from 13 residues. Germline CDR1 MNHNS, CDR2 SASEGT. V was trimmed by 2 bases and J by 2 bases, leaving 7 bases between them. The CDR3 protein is CASSETGTYEQYF. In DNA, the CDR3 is TGTGCCAGCAGTGAAACAGGGACCTACGAGCAGTACTTC.

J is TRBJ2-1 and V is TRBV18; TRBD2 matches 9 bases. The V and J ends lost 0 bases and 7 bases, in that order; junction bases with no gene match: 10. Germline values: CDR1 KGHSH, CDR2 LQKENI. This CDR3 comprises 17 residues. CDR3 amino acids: CASSPPRKRGVRNEQFF. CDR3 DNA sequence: TGTGCCAGCTCACCACCGCGAAAGCGGGGGGTGAGGAATGAGCAGTTCTTC.

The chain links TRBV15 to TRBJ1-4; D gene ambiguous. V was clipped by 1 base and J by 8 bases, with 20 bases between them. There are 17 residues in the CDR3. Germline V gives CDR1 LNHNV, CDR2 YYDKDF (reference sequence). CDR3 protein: CATSRGGGFDALEKLFF. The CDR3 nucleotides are TGTGCCACCAGCAGAGGAGGAGGGTTTGACGCGCTCGAAAAACTGTTTTTT.

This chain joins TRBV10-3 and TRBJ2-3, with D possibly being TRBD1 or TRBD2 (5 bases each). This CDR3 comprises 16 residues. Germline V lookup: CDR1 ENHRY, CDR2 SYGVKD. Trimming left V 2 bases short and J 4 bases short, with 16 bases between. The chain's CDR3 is CAISEPQGTGSDTQYF. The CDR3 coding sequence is TGTGCCATCAGTGAGCCGCAGGGCACGGGGTCAGATACGCAGTATTTT.